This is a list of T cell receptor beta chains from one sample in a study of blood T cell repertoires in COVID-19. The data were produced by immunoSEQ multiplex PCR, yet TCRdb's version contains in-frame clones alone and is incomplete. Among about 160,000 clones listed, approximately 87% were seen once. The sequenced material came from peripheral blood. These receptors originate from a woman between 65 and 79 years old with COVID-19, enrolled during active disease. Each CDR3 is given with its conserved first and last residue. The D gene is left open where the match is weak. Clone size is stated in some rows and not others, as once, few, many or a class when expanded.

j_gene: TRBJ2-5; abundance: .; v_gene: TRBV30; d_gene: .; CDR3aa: CAWSGGGAETQYF; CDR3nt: TGTGCCTGGAGTGGGGGGGGCGCAGAGACCCAGTACTTC
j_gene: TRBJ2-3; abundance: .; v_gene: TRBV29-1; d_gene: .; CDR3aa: CSVEGSASGSDTQYF; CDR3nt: TGCAGCGTTGAAGGGTCTGCCTCGGGGTCAGATACGCAGTATTTT
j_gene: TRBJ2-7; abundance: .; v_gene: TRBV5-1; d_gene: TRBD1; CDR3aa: CASSLSVTGEDEQYF; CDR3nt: TGCGCCAGCAGCTTGTCCGTGACAGGGGAGGACGAGCAGTACTTC
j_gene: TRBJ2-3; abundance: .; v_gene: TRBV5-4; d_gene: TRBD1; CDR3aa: CASSPDRGGTDTQYF; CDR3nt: TGTGCCAGCAGCCCGGACAGGGGGGGCACAGATACGCAGTATTTT
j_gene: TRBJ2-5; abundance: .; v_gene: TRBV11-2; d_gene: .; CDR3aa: CASSLAIQETQYF; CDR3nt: TGTGCCAGCAGCTTAGCCATCCAAGAGACCCAGTACTTC
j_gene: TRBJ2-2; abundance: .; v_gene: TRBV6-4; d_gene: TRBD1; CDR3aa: CAKRQGVGELFF; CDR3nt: TGTGCCAAACGACAGGGAGTCGGGGAGCTGTTTTTT
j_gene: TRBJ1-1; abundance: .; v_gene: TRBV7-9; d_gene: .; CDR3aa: CASSFSSNTEAFF; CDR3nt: TGTGCCAGCAGCTTTTCGTCGAACACTGAAGCTTTCTTT
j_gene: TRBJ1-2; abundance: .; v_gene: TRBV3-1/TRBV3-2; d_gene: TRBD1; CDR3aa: CASSPYDRDYGYTF; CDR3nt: TGTGCCAGCAGCCCCTACGACAGGGACTATGGCTACACCTTC
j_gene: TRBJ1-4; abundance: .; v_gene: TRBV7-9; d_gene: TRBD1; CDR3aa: CASSLIGTGEKLFF; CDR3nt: TGTGCCAGCAGCCTTATCGGGACAGGGGAAAAACTGTTTTTT
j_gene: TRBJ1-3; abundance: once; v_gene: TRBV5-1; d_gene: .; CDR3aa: CASSLGAGVIYF; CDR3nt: TGCGCCAGCAGCTTGGGGGCAGGTGTAATATATTTT
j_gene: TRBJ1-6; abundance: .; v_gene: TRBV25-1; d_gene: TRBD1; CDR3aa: CASSATGTENSPLHF; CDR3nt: TGTGCCAGCAGTGCCACCGGGACAGAGAATTCACCCCTCCACTTT
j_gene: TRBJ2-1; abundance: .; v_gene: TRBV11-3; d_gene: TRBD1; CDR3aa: CASSSQGTAEQFF; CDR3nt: TGTGCCAGCAGCTCCCAGGGGACAGCTGAGCAGTTCTTC